This T cell receptor beta chain was sequenced in a study of beta chain features in type 1 diabetes (dated by TCRdb to between 2017 and 2018). Background for the entire study: No differences in mean age, gender distribution, total cell number or subset yield were found between patients and healthy donors. The study compared TCRB repertoires of sorted circulating CD4+ T cell subsets between recently diagnosed type 1 diabetes patients and matched healthy donors. Whereas all 30 or so donors provided naive and central memory subsets, regulatory and stem cell-like memory subsets were isolated from just 8 patients and about eight healthy donors. Across all samples, 107,917,701 sorted cells were examined, and cell number per subset correlated strongly with RNA yield. Beyond this particular receptor, the publication reports: Sequencing cDNA rather than genomic DNA could over-represent highly expressing activated cells, although activation and CD3 levels did not differ between groups. A moderate but significant shortening of TCRB CDR3 length was observed in type 1 diabetes patients in all four CD4+ subsets. PCR might favor shorter templates, but patient and control samples were amplified and corrected together, so any skew would affect both groups equally. Because small numbers of individuals were included in the HLA sub-analyses, any influence of HLA type on TCRB rearrangement was left unresolved. Patients with type 1 diabetes made fewer insertions and deleted more nucleotides at VDJ recombination sites, implying thymic rearrangement abnormalities. Naive, central memory and regulatory TCRB repertoires appeared more similar among patients than among healthy donors.

Germline trimming: 3 bases from V, 1 base from J; junction bases outside gene matches: 1. CDR1 and CDR2 (KGHSH, LQKENI) derive from the germline V gene. The CDR3 sequence holds 15 residues, the cysteine and phenylalanine included. The read is trimmed to its CDR3 DNA, 45 bases read in frame from base 1. A single peripheral blood draw of around 120 mL on average was collected from each donor into heparinised tubes. A BD FACSAria II and a panel including CD45RO, CCR7, CD25, CD127, CD95 and CD27 were used to sort naive, central memory, regulatory and stem cell-like memory CD4+ T cells. A purity above 95% was achieved for all sorted populations. PBMCs were isolated immediately by Lymphoprep density gradient centrifugation and stained directly without culture. So that batch effects would be minimized, each experiment stained and sorted samples in pairs, pairing one healthy donor with one patient. The entire isolated RNA was reverse transcribed using the High Capacity cDNA Reverse Transcription Kit, and thus expressed TCRB transcripts were sequenced. Deep immunoSEQ sequencing was performed on naive, central memory and regulatory T cell samples, with an average of roughly 3.3 million total reads per sample. After sorted cells were lysed in RLT buffer, RNA was extracted with DNase-treated RNeasy Micro or Mini kits, with the choice depending on cell number. To prevent cross-contamination, each cell subset was processed individually, whereas patient and healthy donor samples were processed jointly. The immunoSEQ multiplex PCR was used to amplify TCRB sequences from cDNA, yielding 87-bp fragments that span the CDR3 region. Sequencing of the amplicons was performed on the Illumina HiSeq platform. The paper's data handling went like this. PCR bias was corrected computationally using synthetic template baselines, and reads within Hamming distance 2 were collapsed, with unmergeable singletons discarded. By aligning reads against IMGT, V, D and J genes, CDR3 length, and insertions or deletions at six rearrangement sites were assigned. Within each subset, clonotype counts were normalized to sorted cell number, after which true diversity and Gini coefficients were computed with the tcR R package. The overlap coefficient, calculated on TCRB nucleotide sequences, was used to measure repertoire sharing. TCRdb provides this immuneACCESS table in a form limited to in-frame rearrangements. Some clones are lacking; in checked studies, under half of them reflect an unresolved V gene, and why the rest are absent is not known. The V and J calls and clone size are taken from that table; D and trimming were inferred from the DNA. This sample gives 100,000 to 150,000 clones in total; about a sixth of them show up just once. The ten top clones hold 2% to 2.5% of the sample.

This clone was seen more than once but under ten times. What this receptor recognizes is not known. Qualities for individual bases were not recorded, and no much larger clone is one base off. The specimen sequenced was central memory CD4+ T cells from blood. The V gene is TRBV18 and the J gene is TRBJ1-5, and TRBD1 matches 9 of the central bases. The sequence came from a man between 25 and 39 years old with type 1 diabetes. The encoded CDR3 is CASSPGQGSNQPQHF. The DNA sequence is TGTGCCAGCTCACCCGGACAGGGGAGCAATCAGCCCCAGCATTTT. Full variable domain (CDR3 extended with the reference TRBV18 and TRBJ1-5 proteins): NAGVMQNPRHLVRRRGQEARLRCSPMKGHSHVYWYRQLPEEGLKFMVYLQKENIIDESGMPKERFSAEFPKEGPSILRIQQVVRGDSAAYFCASSPGQGSNQPQHFGDGTRLSIL.